These 15 T cell receptor beta chains share one sample of origin, sequenced in a study of T cells in Graves' hyperthyroidism and ophthalmopathy. It was RNA transcripts that yielded the amplified TCR beta CDR3 regions. The TCR CDR3 first-round RT-PCR relied on the HTBI primer set. In TCRdb, the multiplex PCR reads were re-called with MiXCR into one record per CDR3 protein. The table includes 300,000 to 450,000 distinct CDR3 sequences, about 25% detected once. Sequenced: blood. The source of these receptors is a middle-aged man with Graves' hyperthyroidism.

The chain is built from TRBV19 and TRBJ2-1; 7 bases match TRBD1. The CDR3 consists of 13 residues. J was trimmed by 8 bases and V by 3 bases; bases with no gene match: 4. Germline lookup yields CDR1 LNHDA and CDR2 SQIVND (reference sequence). The CDR3 here is CASSIRDSDEQFF. CDR3 DNA: TGTGCCAGTAGTATTCGGGACAGTGATGAGCAGTTCTTC. The full variable domain, with the rest looked up from reference TRBV19 and TRBJ2-1, is DGGITQSPKYLFRKEGQNVTLSCEQNLNHDAMYWYRQDPGQGLRLIYYSQIVNDFQKGDIAEGYSVSREKKESFPLTVTSAQKNPTAFYLCASSIRDSDEQFFGPGTRLTVL.

This rearrangement joins TRBV5-1 to TRBJ1-1, with D possibly matching TRBD1 (6 bases). Germline CDR1 and CDR2: SGHRS and YFSETQ. V was clipped by 2 bases and J by 4 bases, with 15 bases between them. The CDR3 covers 15 residues. For the CDR3, the DNA is TGCGCCAGCAGCTTTGCCAGACAGGAGGCCACTGAAGCTTTCTTT. As protein: CASSFARQEATEAFF.

This sequence joins TRBV10-1 and TRBJ2-1; 8 bases line up with TRBD2. This CDR3 has 15 residues. Per the germline V gene, CDR1 is WNHNN and CDR2 is SYGVQD (reference sequence). V was pared by 4 bases and J by 4 bases, with 6 bases of the junction left unmatched. CDR3 protein: CASSASTSGYNEQFF. Here the CDR3 DNA reads TGCGCCAGCAGTGCTTCCACTAGCGGATACAATGAGCAGTTCTTC.

V usage is TRBV14 and J usage is TRBJ2-5; D is unclear. Germline CDR1 and CDR2: SGHDN and FVKESK. Trimming stripped 3 bases from V and 2 bases from J, with 10 bases between. The CDR3 runs 14 residues. The CDR3 loop reads CASSQIGGQETQYF. CDR3 DNA: TGTGCCAGCAGCCAGATTGGCGGTCAAGAGACCCAGTACTTC.

In regard to this clonotype: Given a much more abundant clone one base away, this may be a read error. This chain joins TRBV12-3 or TRBV12-4 and TRBJ1-1, with D uncertain. Trimming pared 6 bases from V and 10 bases from J, leaving 12 bases between. There are 11 residues in the CDR3. CDR3 sequence (DNA): TGTGCCAGCAGGACAAGGAATGGAGCTTTCTTT. Protein: CASRTRNGAFF.

The sample holds a few counts of this clonotype. CDR3 DNA sequence: TGCAGTGCTACGGACACCAGGAGAAACACTGAAGCTTTCTTT. This codes for CSATDTRRNTEAFF. The chain has TRBV20-1 and TRBJ1-1; D possibly corresponds to TRBD1 (5 bases). In germline, CDR1 is DFQATT, CDR2 SNEGSKA (reference sequence). V lost 4 bases to trimming and J lost 2 bases, with 14 bases between them. This CDR3 region has 14 residues.

This chain joins TRBV3-1 and TRBJ2-7, with D perhaps given as TRBD1 or TRBD2 (5 bases each). Germline CDR1 LGHDT, CDR2 YNNKEL (reference sequence). This CDR3 spans 15 amino acids. V lost 0 bases and J lost 2, with 11 bases in between. CDR3 in amino acids: CASSQDTGAAYEQYF. The CDR3 coding sequence is TGTGCCAGCAGCCAAGATACCGGGGCTGCCTACGAGCAGTACTTC.

This clonotype was counted at least ten times. CDR3 DNA: TGTGCCAGCAGTTTGGAGGTTAATGAGCAGTTCTTC. Its protein product is CASSLEVNEQFF. The chain carries TRBV12-3 or TRBV12-4 and TRBJ2-1; a possible D gene is TRBD2 (5 bases). Trimming left V 3 bases short and J 7 bases short, with 7 bases between. The CDR3 covers 12 residues.

The chain combines TRBV6-9 with TRBJ2-1, with a weak D call TRBD2 (5 bases). V lost 7 bases and J lost 0, with 16 bases in between. Germline CDR1 reads MNHGY; CDR2 reads SVAAGI. The CDR3 sequence is 16 residues long. The CDR3 loop is CASTLGRRSSYNEQFF. The CDR3 bases are TGTGCCAGCACTTTAGGACGGAGGAGCTCCTACAATGAGCAGTTCTTC.

This clonotype was observed a few times. V usage is TRBV5-6 and J usage is TRBJ2-3, with 8 bases lining up with TRBD1. Germline CDR1 SGHDT, CDR2 YYEEEE. The CDR3 sequence is 16 residues long. Germline trimming cut 1 base from V and 2 bases from J; bases unmatched to any gene: 6. This chain's CDR3 is CASSLSPGGLTDTQYF. In nucleotides, the CDR3 is TGTGCCAGCAGCTTGTCGCCAGGGGGCCTCACAGATACGCAGTATTTT.

This rearrangement joins TRBV5-5 to TRBJ1-5; D remains unclear. The V end was cut by 0 bases, the J end by 0 bases, with 10 bases between. The V gene's germline CDR1 is SGHKS and CDR2 YYEKEE (reference sequence). The CDR3 length is 16 residues. The CDR3 here is CASSLGNQNSNQPQHF. In nucleotides, the CDR3 is TGTGCCAGCAGCTTGGGAAACCAGAATAGCAATCAGCCCCAGCATTTT.

This clonotype showed up many times. V is TRBV7-2 and J is TRBJ2-7; 9 positions match TRBD2. V gave up 5 bases and J gave up 2 bases; unmatched junction bases: 19. The CDR3 length is 19 residues. The germline gives CDR1 SGHTA, CDR2 FQGNSA. Here the CDR3 DNA reads TGTGCCAGCAGCCCAGTTTTAGCGGGAGTTTTTACGCTAACCTACGAGCAGTACTTC. Its translation is CASSPVLAGVFTLTYEQYF.

Turning to this clonotype: A junction end diverges from the germline sequence, so it may reflect a read error. The CDR3 nucleotides are TGTGCCAGCAGCTTAGCTCCTAGCGGAGCCCAAGCGACCCAGTACTTC. Translating it yields CASSLAPSGAQATQYF. The chain joins TRBV11-1 to TRBJ2-5; 7 bases match TRBD2. The CDR3 is made up of 16 amino acids. The germline V gene has CDR1 SGHAT and CDR2 FQDESV (reference sequence).

J is TRBJ2-7 and V is TRBV12-3 or TRBV12-4; TRBD1 matches at 10 bases. CDR3 length: 16 residues. Losses at the gene ends were 3 bases for V and 5 bases for J; bases not matched to a gene: 10. CDR3 protein: CASSFPTGTGDNEQYF. The CDR3 nucleotides are TGTGCCAGCAGTTTCCCAACCGGGACAGGGGACAACGAGCAGTACTTC.

J is TRBJ1-1 and V is TRBV12-3 or TRBV12-4; D remains ambiguous. Trimming took 5 bases from V and 3 from J, leaving 7 bases between them. CDR3 length equals 12 residues. The CDR3 reads CASSRRDTEAFF. The CDR3 DNA is TGTGCCAGCAGTAGACGGGACACTGAAGCTTTCTTT.